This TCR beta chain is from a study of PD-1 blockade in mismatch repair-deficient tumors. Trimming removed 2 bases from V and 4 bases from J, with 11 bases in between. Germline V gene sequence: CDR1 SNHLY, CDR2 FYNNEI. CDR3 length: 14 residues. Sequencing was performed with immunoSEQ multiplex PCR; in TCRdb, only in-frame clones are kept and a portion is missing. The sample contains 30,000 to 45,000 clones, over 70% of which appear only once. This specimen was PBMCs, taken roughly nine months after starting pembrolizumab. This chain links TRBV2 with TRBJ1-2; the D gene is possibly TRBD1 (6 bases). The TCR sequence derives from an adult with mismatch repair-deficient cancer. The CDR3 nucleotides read TGTGCCAGCAGTGAATTGGTGGACAGCTATGGCTACACCTTC. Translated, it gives CASSELVDSYGYTF.